The rows below give T cell receptor beta chains drawn from one sample of a study of cytomegalovirus exposure and HLA in healthy donors. Sequencing was performed with immunoSEQ multiplex PCR; in TCRdb, only in-frame clones are kept and a portion is missing. The table records about 350,000 clones, around 90% of them present only once. Sample: PBMCs. Receptors were obtained from a woman between 25 and 40 years old in good health and CMV-seropositive. The CDR3 runs from the conserved cysteine through the conserved F or W. Each record gives: clone size, D gene, J gene, V gene, CDR3 length, CDR3 protein, CDR3 DNA. D genes are given only for firm matches. The listing skips clone size in some rows; elsewhere it reads once, few, many or a size class.

-	TRBD2	TRBJ2-1	TRBV5-3	17	CARSPGTSGFSKNEQFF	TGTGCCAGAAGCCCTGGGACTAGCGGGTTCTCCAAGAATGAGCAGTTCTTC
-	-	TRBJ2-6	TRBV5-1	17	CASSSQAAGSGANVLTF	TGCGCCAGCAGCTCCCAAGCCGCAGGGTCTGGGGCCAACGTCCTGACTTTC
-	TRBD1	TRBJ2-7	TRBV27	14	CASSWLGTGYEQYF	TGTGCCAGCAGTTGGTTAGGGACAGGCTACGAGCAGTACTTC
-	-	TRBJ2-1	TRBV4-1	15	CASSLLGSPYNEQFF	TGCGCCAGCAGCTTGCTTGGATCCCCATACAATGAGCAGTTCTTC
-	-	TRBJ2-5	TRBV29-1	15	CSVEVQGGNQETQYF	TGCAGCGTTGAAGTCCAGGGGGGCAACCAAGAGACCCAGTACTTC
once	TRBD1	TRBJ1-2	TRBV25-1	13	CASSEDRAYGYTF	TGTGCCAGCAGTGAAGACAGGGCGTATGGCTACACCTTC
-	-	TRBJ2-3	TRBV27	11	CASKTTDTQYF	TGTGCCAGCAAGACCACAGATACGCAGTATTTT
-	-	TRBJ1-4	TRBV5-1	15	CASSLDGRGGAVLFF	TGCGCCAGCAGCTTGGATGGTAGGGGAGGTGCCGTACTGTTTTTT
few	TRBD1	TRBJ2-5	TRBV7-9	16	CASSFSADRSWETQYF	TGTGCCAGCAGCTTCTCAGCGGACAGGAGTTGGGAGACCCAGTACTTC
-	-	TRBJ1-1	TRBV25-1	17	CASSGTKKSLRNTEAFF	TGTGCCAGCAGTGGGACTAAAAAGTCTCTACGTAACACTGAAGCTTTCTTT
-	TRBD1	TRBJ2-1	TRBV5-1	15	CASRRDRGIRDEQFF	TGCGCCAGCAGGCGCGACAGGGGGATAAGAGATGAGCAGTTCTTC
-	-	TRBJ1-2	TRBV7-2	12	CASSLSAYGYTF	TGTGCCAGCAGCTTGTCAGCCTATGGCTACACCTTC
-	-	TRBJ2-7	TRBV14	11	CASSQVHEQYF	TGTGCCAGCAGCCAAGTCCACGAGCAGTACTTC
once	-	TRBJ1-5	TRBV25-1	18	CASSGSTGGRGYDQPQHF	TGTGCCAGCAGTGGCTCCACGGGGGGCAGGGGATATGATCAGCCCCAGCATTTT
-	-	TRBJ2-1	TRBV27	18	CASSLRPASALRNNEQFF	TGTGCCAGCAGTTTACGGCCAGCATCGGCTTTACGGAACAATGAGCAGTTCTTC
-	TRBD2	TRBJ2-1	TRBV7-3	16	CASSLSGGASYNEQFF	TGTGCCAGCAGCTTAAGCGGGGGGGCTTCCTACAATGAGCAGTTCTTC
-	-	TRBJ1-3	TRBV9	14	CASSVVNRADTIYF	TGTGCCAGCAGCGTAGTAAACAGGGCGGACACCATATATTTT
-	TRBD2	TRBJ2-5	TRBV2	18	CASSERVGLAGGLETQYF	TGTGCCAGCAGTGAAAGGGTGGGGCTAGCGGGGGGATTGGAGACCCAGTACTTC
-	-	TRBJ1-1	TRBV6-6	14	CASSYGRMNTEAFF	TGTGCCAGCAGTTACGGACGGATGAACACTGAAGCTTTCTTT
-	-	TRBJ1-2	TRBV27	13	CASSLFQGHGYTF	TGTGCCAGCAGTTTATTCCAAGGTCATGGCTACACCTTC
-	-	TRBJ1-5	TRBV7-9	13	CASSPRVAGPQHF	TGTGCCAGCAGCCCCCGGGTCGCGGGACCCCAGCATTTT
-	TRBD2	TRBJ2-1	TRBV28	15	CASNRLADSYNEQFF	TGTGCCAGCAACCGACTAGCGGACTCCTACAATGAGCAGTTCTTC
-	-	TRBJ2-1	TRBV28	12	CASSFGDNEQFF	TGTGCCAGCAGTTTCGGGGACAATGAGCAGTTCTTC
-	TRBD2	TRBJ2-1	TRBV11-3	14	CASSLATSANEQFF	TGTGCCAGCAGCTTAGCGACTAGCGCCAATGAGCAGTTCTTC
-	TRBD2	TRBJ2-3	TRBV4-3	17	CASSQDNSGRALGTQYF	TGCGCCAGCAGCCAAGATAATAGCGGGAGGGCCCTCGGTACGCAGTATTTT
-	-	TRBJ2-1	TRBV7-3	15	CASSFSGELYNEQFF	TGTGCCAGCAGCTTTAGCGGAGAACTCTACAATGAGCAGTTCTTC
once	TRBD1	TRBJ2-7	TRBV12-5	16	CASGLGKTGGRYEQYF	TGTGCTAGTGGTTTGGGAAAGACAGGGGGCCGATACGAGCAGTACTTC
-	-	TRBJ2-6	TRBV19	15	CASREDSSGANVLTF	TGTGCCAGTAGGGAAGACAGTTCTGGGGCCAACGTCCTGACTTTC
-	-	TRBJ1-1	TRBV27	14	CASSLWGGDTEAFF	TGTGCCAGCAGTTTATGGGGTGGGGACACTGAAGCTTTCTTT
-	-	TRBJ1-2	TRBV5-4	13	CASSRDRVYGYTF	TGTGCCAGCAGCCGGGACCGAGTCTATGGCTACACCTTC
-	TRBD1	TRBJ1-4	TRBV11-2	15	CASSQPGQGFEKLFF	TGTGCCAGCAGCCAACCGGGACAGGGGTTCGAAAAACTGTTTTTT
-	TRBD1	TRBJ2-5	TRBV6-5	14	CASSEPRGQGTQYF	TGTGCCAGCAGCGAACCCCGGGGACAGGGGACCCAGTACTTC
-	-	TRBJ2-2	TRBV27	14	CASSLLANTGELFF	TGTGCCAGCAGTTTACTCGCGAACACCGGGGAGCTGTTTTTT
-	-	TRBJ1-2	TRBV5-1	13	CASSPPGRYGYTF	TGCGCCAGCAGCCCTCCTGGCCGCTATGGCTACACCTTC
-	TRBD1	TRBJ2-7	TRBV5-6	14	CASSPGQGSYEQYF	TGTGCCAGCAGCCCGGGACAGGGGTCCTACGAGCAGTACTTC
-	-	TRBJ2-7	TRBV5-4	12	CASSFGGNEQYF	TGTGCCAGCAGCTTTGGGGGAAACGAGCAGTACTTC
-	-	TRBJ1-1	TRBV5-8	13	CASSTGWNTEAFF	TGTGCCAGCAGCACAGGGTGGAACACTGAAGCTTTCTTT
-	-	TRBJ1-6	TRBV21-1	17	CASSPIATGADNSPLHF	TGTGCCAGCAGCCCGATTGCAACAGGGGCGGATAATTCACCCCTCCACTTT
-	-	TRBJ1-2	TRBV30	16	CAWSVPLGSVHYGYTF	TGTGCCTGGAGTGTACCCCTTGGGTCAGTGCACTATGGCTACACCTTC
-	-	TRBJ2-7	TRBV9	12	CASSPGPNEQYF	TGTGCCAGCAGCCCAGGACCCAATGAGCAGTACTTC
-	-	TRBJ1-5	TRBV4-1	14	CASSQARVDQPQHF	TGCGCCAGCAGCCAAGCCAGGGTTGATCAGCCCCAGCATTTT
-	TRBD1	TRBJ2-1	TRBV2	16	CASREPGQGGYNEQFF	TGTGCCAGCAGGGAACCGGGACAGGGGGGTTACAATGAGCAGTTCTTC
-	TRBD1	TRBJ2-7	TRBV2	14	CASSDPTGWAEQYF	TGTGCCAGCAGTGACCCGACAGGGTGGGCCGAGCAGTACTTC
-	-	TRBJ2-7	TRBV28	13	CASTRREEYEQYF	TGTGCCAGCACCCGCCGGGAAGAATACGAGCAGTACTTC
-	-	TRBJ2-3	TRBV4-1	13	CASSQGGGDTQYF	TGCGCCAGCAGCCAAGGAGGCGGAGATACGCAGTATTTT
-	TRBD1	TRBJ1-5	TRBV2	15	CASKGASGASQPQHF	TGTGCCAGCAAGGGGGCGTCGGGGGCGAGTCAGCCCCAGCATTTT
-	-	TRBJ1-5	TRBV28	15	CASSFGGYSNQPQHF	TGTGCCAGCAGTTTCGGGGGTTATAGCAATCAGCCCCAGCATTTT
-	-	TRBJ2-5	TRBV6-6	11	CASSYSETQYF	TGTGCCAGCAGTTACTCGGAGACCCAGTACTTC
-	-	TRBJ2-1	TRBV15	15	CATSRAGVLVNEQFF	TGTGCCACCAGCAGAGCTGGGGTTCTCGTCAATGAGCAGTTCTTC